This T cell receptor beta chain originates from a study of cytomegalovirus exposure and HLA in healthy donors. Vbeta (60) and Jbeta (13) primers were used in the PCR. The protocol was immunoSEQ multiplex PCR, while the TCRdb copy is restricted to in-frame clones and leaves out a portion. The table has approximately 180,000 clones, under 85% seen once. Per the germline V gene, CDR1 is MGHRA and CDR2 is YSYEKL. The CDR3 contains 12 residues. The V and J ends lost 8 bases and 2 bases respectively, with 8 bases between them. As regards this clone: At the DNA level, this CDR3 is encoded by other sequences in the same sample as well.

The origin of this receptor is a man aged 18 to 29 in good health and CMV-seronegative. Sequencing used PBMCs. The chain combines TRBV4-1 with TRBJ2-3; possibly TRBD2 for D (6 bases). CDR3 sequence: CASRGATDTQYF. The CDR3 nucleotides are TGCGCCAGCCGCGGGGCCACAGATACGCAGTATTTT.